What follows is one TCR beta chain and its context. Its specificity is not known. TCRdb processed the reads anew with MiXCR; each CDR3 protein has one entry. The table has around 300,000 distinct CDR3 sequences, roughly 21% seen once. The CDR3 extends over 16 amino acids. V was clipped by 8 bases and J by 2 bases, with 21 bases between them. Germline V CDR1 and CDR2: SGHTA, FQGNSA. These data originate in a study of T cell repertoires in cytomegalovirus infection. V gene TRBV7-2 combines with J gene TRBJ2-5; D might be TRBD1 or TRBD2, each matching 5 bases. This TCR was sampled from a human donor in good health (CMV status not recorded). Some clones in this sample may be carry-over from other donors' samples. The sample here was cultured PBMCs, taken from culture after CMV antigen stimulation. CDR3 bases: TGTGCCAGCGTGAAGAGGGGCGGAGACATTCAAGAGACCCAGTACTTC. Its protein is CASVKRGGDIQETQYF.